The clone carrying this TCR beta chain showed up just a few times. The germline gives CDR1 DFQATT, CDR2 SNEGSKA (reference sequence). The CDR3 spans 14 residues. Trimming cost V 5 bases and J 5 bases, with 18 bases left between them. Via MiXCR, TCRdb re-called the RT-PCR reads, giving one row per CDR3 protein. The profile covers about 680,000 distinct CDR3 sequences, with more than 13% appearing a single time and 3% to 4.5% taken by the ten largest. The sample consisted of memory CD4+ T cells from blood. The chain couples TRBV20-1 to TRBJ1-1; D may be TRBD1 (6 bases). The source of this sequence is a female donor in good health, serving as a healthy control. The CDR3 reads CSAFNQGGSTEAFF. CDR3 sequence (DNA): TGCAGTGCTTTTAACCAAGGGGGGTCGACTGAAGCTTTCTTT.